This TCR beta chain was recorded in a study of CD8 T cells in ankylosing spondylitis. A single record per CDR3 protein comes from TCRdb applying MiXCR to the 5' RACE reads. Among fewer than 750,000 distinct CDR3 sequences listed, over 15% were seen once. General study results and limits: In ankylosing spondylitis blood, a motif of eight highly homologous TCR beta variants appeared characteristic.

A few counts support this clonotype. Antigen unknown. Trimming shortened V by 4 bases and J by 0 bases, and 7 bases separated the two germline ends. This CDR3 spans 14 amino acids. Sequences were obtained from blood, either unsorted or a sorted T cell fraction (not recorded which). The rearrangement links TRBV12-3 or TRBV12-4 to TRBJ1-3, with no clear D. This receptor was taken from a male donor with ankylosing spondylitis. The CDR3 loop reads CASSSVSSGNTIYF. In DNA form, the CDR3 reads TGTGCCAGCAGTTCAGTAAGCTCTGGAAACACCATATATTTT.